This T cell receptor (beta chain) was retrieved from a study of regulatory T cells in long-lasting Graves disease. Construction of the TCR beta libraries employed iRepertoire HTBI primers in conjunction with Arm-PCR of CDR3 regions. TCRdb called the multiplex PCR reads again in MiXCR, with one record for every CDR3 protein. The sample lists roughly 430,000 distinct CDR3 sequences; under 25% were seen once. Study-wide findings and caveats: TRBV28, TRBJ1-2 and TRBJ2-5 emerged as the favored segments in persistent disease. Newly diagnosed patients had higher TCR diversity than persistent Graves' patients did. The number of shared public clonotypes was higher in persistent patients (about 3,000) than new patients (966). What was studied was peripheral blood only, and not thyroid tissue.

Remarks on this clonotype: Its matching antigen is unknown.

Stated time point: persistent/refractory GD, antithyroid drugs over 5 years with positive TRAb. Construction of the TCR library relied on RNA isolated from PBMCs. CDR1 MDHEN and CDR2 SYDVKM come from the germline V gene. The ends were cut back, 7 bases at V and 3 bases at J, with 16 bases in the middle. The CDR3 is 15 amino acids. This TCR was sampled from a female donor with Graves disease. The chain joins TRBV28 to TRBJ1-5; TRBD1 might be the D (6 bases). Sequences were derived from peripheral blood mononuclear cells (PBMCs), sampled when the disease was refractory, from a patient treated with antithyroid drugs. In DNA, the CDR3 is TGTGCCAGCAATTCGGGACAAAAGACCAATCAGCCCCAGCATTTT. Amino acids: CASNSGQKTNQPQHF.